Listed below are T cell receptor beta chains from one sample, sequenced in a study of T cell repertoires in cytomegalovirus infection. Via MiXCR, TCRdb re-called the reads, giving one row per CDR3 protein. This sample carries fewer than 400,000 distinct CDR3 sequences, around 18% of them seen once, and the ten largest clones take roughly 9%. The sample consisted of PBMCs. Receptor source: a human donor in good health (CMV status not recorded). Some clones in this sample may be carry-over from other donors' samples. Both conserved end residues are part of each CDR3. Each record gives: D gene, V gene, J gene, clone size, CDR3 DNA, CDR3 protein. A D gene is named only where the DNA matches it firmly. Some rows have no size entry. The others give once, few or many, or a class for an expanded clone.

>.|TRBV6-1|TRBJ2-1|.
TGTGCCAGCAGTTCCCCCCCCAACTACAATGAGCAGTTCTTC
CASSSPPNYNEQFF
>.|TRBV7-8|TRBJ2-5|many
TGTGCCAGCAGCTTAGGGAGTACTAACCAAGAGACCCAGTACTTC
CASSLGSTNQETQYF
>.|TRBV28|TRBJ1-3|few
TGTGCCAGCAGCGAGGTGGCAGCCTCTGGAAACACCATATATTTT
CASSEVAASGNTIYF
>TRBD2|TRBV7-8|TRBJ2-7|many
TGTGCCAGCAGCTCGCCACCGATCCGGGGGGGGTACGAGCAGTACTTC
CASSSPPIRGGYEQYF
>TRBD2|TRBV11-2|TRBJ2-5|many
TGTGCCAGCAGCGTCCGGACTAGCGGGATTCAAGAGACCCAGTACTTC
CASSVRTSGIQETQYF
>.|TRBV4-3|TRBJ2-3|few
TGCGCCAGCAGCCAAGGGACTGGAGAACAGTATTTT
CASSQGTGEQYF
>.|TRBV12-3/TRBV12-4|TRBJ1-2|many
TGTGCCAGCAGTCCCGGGACGGTGGGCTTTGGCTACACCTTC
CASSPGTVGFGYTF
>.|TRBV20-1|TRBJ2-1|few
TGCAGTGCTAACGGCGGGCGGCAAGGTGCCGATGAGCAGTTCTTC
CSANGGRQGADEQFF
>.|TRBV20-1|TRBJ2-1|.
TGCAGTGCTAGGGGGGGACTTCCCTACAATGAGCAGTTCTTC
CSARGGLPYNEQFF
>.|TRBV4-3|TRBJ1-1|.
TGCGCCAGCAGCCAAGTGGGTGGGTGGAACACTGAAGCTTTCTTT
CASSQVGGWNTEAFF
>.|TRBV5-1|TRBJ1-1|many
TGTGCCAGCAGCTTAGGACAGGAAGCTTTCTTT
CASSLGQEAFF
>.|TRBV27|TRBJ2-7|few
TGTGCCACCAAACCGGGGACCCGAACCTACGAGCAGTACTTC
CATKPGTRTYEQYF
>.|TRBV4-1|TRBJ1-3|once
TGCGCCAGCAGCCAAGGCGACGCATACTCTGGAAACACCATATATTTT
CASSQGDAYSGNTIYF
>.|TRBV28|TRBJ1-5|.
TGTGCCAGCAGTTCAACCCCCGGGGGCAATCAGCCCCAGCATTTT
CASSSTPGGNQPQHF
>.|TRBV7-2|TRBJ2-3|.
TGTGCCAGCAGCACCATCAGCACCCGTCCAGATACGCAGTATTTT
CASSTISTRPDTQYF
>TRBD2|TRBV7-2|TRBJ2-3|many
TGTGCCAGCAGCTCTAGCGGATATACGCAGTATTTT
CASSSSGYTQYF
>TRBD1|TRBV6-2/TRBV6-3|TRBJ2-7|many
TGTGCCAGCAGTTACGGGACAGGGTCCAACGAGCAGTACTTC
CASSYGTGSNEQYF
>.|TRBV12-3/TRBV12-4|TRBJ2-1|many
TGTGCCAGCTGGGTCCAGGGTCAGGTTGAGCAGTTCTTC
CASWVQGQVEQFF
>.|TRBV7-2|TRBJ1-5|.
TGTGCCAGCAGCTCGCCGGTAGGGCCCCAGCATTTT
CASSSPVGPQHF
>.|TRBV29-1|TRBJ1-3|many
TGCAGCGTTGAAACCCACACTGGAAACACCATATATTTT
CSVETHTGNTIYF
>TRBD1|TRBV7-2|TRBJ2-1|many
TGTGCCAGCAGCTTAGACAGGGGAGTGGATGAGCAGTTCTTC
CASSLDRGVDEQFF
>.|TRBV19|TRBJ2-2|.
TGTGCCAGTAGTATATCCGGGAGCACCGGGGAGCTGTTTTTT
CASSISGSTGELFF
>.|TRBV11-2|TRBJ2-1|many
TGTGCCAGCAGCTTAGAGTGGTCGGGGAATGAGCAGTTCTTC
CASSLEWSGNEQFF
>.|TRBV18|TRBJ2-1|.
TGTGCCAGCTCACCCTCTGGGGGCGAGTGGAATGAGCAGTTCTTC
CASSPSGGEWNEQFF
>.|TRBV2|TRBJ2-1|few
TGTGCCAGCAGTGAAGGGAGGGGACCGGGTGAGCAGTTCTTC
CASSEGRGPGEQFF
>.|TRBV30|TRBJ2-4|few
TGTGCCTTGGAGAACATGAGTGTAGCCAAAAACATTCAGTACTTC
CALENMSVAKNIQYF
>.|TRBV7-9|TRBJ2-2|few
TGTGCCAGCAGCACCTGGGACAGCAGGGAGGCAACCGGGGAGCTGTTTTTT
CASSTWDSREATGELFF
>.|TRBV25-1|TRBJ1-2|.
TGTGCCAGCAGTGCCATAGCGGACCAACGCGGCTACACCTTC
CASSAIADQRGYTF
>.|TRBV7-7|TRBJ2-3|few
TGTGCCAGCAGCACCTCAGGGGCGGGCTCAGATACGCAGTATTTT
CASSTSGAGSDTQYF
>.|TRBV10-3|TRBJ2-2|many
TGTGCCATCAGTGAGGGGGACCTCGGGGACGGGGAGCTGTTTTTT
CAISEGDLGDGELFF
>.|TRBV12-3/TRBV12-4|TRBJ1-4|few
TGTGCCAGCAGGCTGGTGGGGTATAATGAAAAACTGTTTTTT
CASRLVGYNEKLFF